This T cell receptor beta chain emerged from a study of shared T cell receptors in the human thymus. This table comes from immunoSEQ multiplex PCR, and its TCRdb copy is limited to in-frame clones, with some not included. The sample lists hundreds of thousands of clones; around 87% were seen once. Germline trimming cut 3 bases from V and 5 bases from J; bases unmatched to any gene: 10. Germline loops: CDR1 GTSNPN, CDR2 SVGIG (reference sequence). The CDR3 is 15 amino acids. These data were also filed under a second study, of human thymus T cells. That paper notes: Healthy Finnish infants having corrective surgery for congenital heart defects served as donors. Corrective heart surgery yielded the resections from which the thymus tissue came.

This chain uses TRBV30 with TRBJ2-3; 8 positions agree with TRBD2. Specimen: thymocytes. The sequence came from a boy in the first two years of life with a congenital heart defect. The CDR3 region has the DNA TGTGCCTGGAGCCCCCCCCAGCGGGGGAAAGATACGCAGTATTTT. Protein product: CAWSPPQRGKDTQYF.